This note documents a single TCR beta chain sequence. The data were taken from a study of shared clonotypes between healthy human individuals. Study details: Per donor, three plates held CD4 naive cells, three held CD4 memory, two held CD8 naive and one held CD8 memory.

In the CD4+ fraction, cells were divided into CD45RA+ naive and CD45RA-negative memory subsets. Trimming pared 5 bases from V and 5 bases from J, leaving 16 bases between. The CDR3 is made up of 14 amino acids. CDR1 MNHEY and CDR2 SMNVEV come from the germline V gene (reference sequence). The repertoire was sequenced with immunoSEQ multiplex PCR; TCRdb's copy has only in-frame clones and lacks some. Of some 2,500,000 clones in the sample, just under 95% were seen once. The material sequenced was naive CD4+ T cells from PBMCs. Specified subset: CD45RA+ positively selected. The receptor was derived from a man aged 18 to 35 in good health. Some clones in this sample may be carry-over from other donors' samples. V and J are TRBV27 and TRBJ2-7; tentative D call: TRBD1 (5 bases). The CDR3, as DNA: TGTGCCAGCAGTGAGTACAGGCCCGGCAACGAGCAGTACTTC. Translation gives CASSEYRPGNEQYF.